Presented here are 16 T cell receptor beta chains from one specimen sequenced in a study of naive and memory T cell subsets. An equimolar mix of two oligonucleotides served as the beta constant-region primer for TRBC1 and TRBC2. Nested alpha and beta constant-region primers with the SP2 primer drove four PCR rounds on ligated cDNA. TCRdb itself ran the UMI-ligation and nested PCR reads through MiXCR, one entry per CDR3 protein. The table has 30,000 to 40,000 distinct CDR3 sequences, approximately 17% seen once. The sample taken for sequencing was effector memory CD4+ T cells from blood. Documented subset: effector memory, CD45RA- CD27-. The receptors originated from a human donor in good health.

This clonotype was counted only a few times. CDR3 coding DNA: TGTGCCAGCAGCCCTGTGGGACGGTCCACTGAAGCTTTCTTT. It is translated as CASSPVGRSTEAFF. The chain joins TRBV5-5 to TRBJ1-1; a weak D match, TRBD1 (5 bases). The CDR3 has 14 residues. The V end lost 4 bases, the J end lost 4 bases, and 14 bases lay between the germline ends. Germline lookup yields CDR1 SGHKS and CDR2 YYEKEE (reference sequence). Looking up the rest from reference TRBV5-5 and TRBJ1-1 gives the full variable domain: DAGVTQSPTHLIKTRGQQVTLRCSPISGHKSVSWYQQVLGQGPQFIFQYYEKEERGRGNFPDRFSARQFPNYSSELNVNALLLGDSALYLCASSPVGRSTEAFFGQGTRLTVV.

This clonotype appeared many times. This sequence joins TRBV28 and TRBJ2-2; TRBD1 matches at 9 bases. Germline values: CDR1 MDHEN, CDR2 SYDVKM. The CDR3 has 12 amino acids. Trimming at V came to 9 bases and at J to 6 bases, leaving 2 bases not matched to a gene. The CDR3 sequence: CARDRGSGELFF. The CDR3 nucleotides are TGTGCCAGGGACAGGGGTTCCGGGGAGCTGTTTTTT.

This clonotype was found a few times. The rearrangement joins TRBV18 to TRBJ2-3; TRBD2 aligns across 10 bases. Germline lookup yields CDR1 KGHSH and CDR2 LQKENI. The CDR3 loop spans 20 amino acids. J gave up 2 bases and V 0 bases, and 14 bases lay outside the gene matches. This chain's CDR3 is CASSPPRRASGSVITDTQYF. CDR3 bases: TGTGCCAGCTCACCACCAAGGAGGGCTAGCGGGAGCGTGATCACAGATACGCAGTATTTT.

The rearrangement uses TRBV20-1 and TRBJ2-1; 10 bases align to TRBD2. V lost 2 bases to trimming and J lost 9 bases; unmatched junction nucleotides: 7. The CDR3 spans 14 residues. Germline V gives CDR1 DFQATT, CDR2 SNEGSKA (reference sequence). CDR3 sequence reads: CSARMTSGLGEQFF. DNA for the CDR3: TGCAGTGCTAGAATGACTAGCGGGTTAGGTGAGCAGTTCTTC.

This sequence joins TRBV6-6 and TRBJ2-2; TRBD2 might be the D (6 bases). This CDR3 is built from 16 residues. From germline, CDR1 is MNHNY and CDR2 SVGAGI (reference sequence). With 4 bases removed from V and 5 bases from J, the gap between germline ends came to 17 bases. CDR3 coding DNA: TGTGCCAGCAGTTGGGGGACCGGGAGAGGGACCGGGGAGCTGTTTTTT. This translates into CASSWGTGRGTGELFF.

This clonotype was observed a handful of times. V is TRBV12-3 or TRBV12-4 and J is TRBJ1-1, with D possibly matching TRBD1 (6 bases). The CDR3 is made up of 17 amino acids. Between the trimmed V and J ends, which lost 6 bases and 1 base, there was a span of 21 bases. This chain's CDR3 is CASSRTVSWRGNTEAFF. The CDR3 DNA is TGTGCCAGCAGCCGGACAGTCTCCTGGCGTGGGAACACTGAAGCTTTCTTT.

The J gene is TRBJ1-5, the V gene TRBV7-9; no reliable D call. Germline CDR1 is SEHNR and CDR2 is FQNEAQ (reference sequence). This CDR3 has 12 amino acids. Deletions cut 4 bases from V and 7 bases from J, with 8 bases between. CDR3 sequence: CASSYPEQPQHF. CDR3 bases: TGTGCCAGCAGCTATCCGGAGCAGCCCCAGCATTTT.

This clonotype was recorded many times. This rearrangement joins TRBV6-5 to TRBJ1-5; no definite D call. The CDR3 sequence is 14 residues long. The ends were cut back, 4 bases at V and 1 base at J, with 8 bases in the middle. The germline V gene has CDR1 MNHEY and CDR2 SVGAGI. The CDR3 reads CASSSGKSNQPQHF. The DNA for the CDR3 is TGTGCCAGCAGTTCTGGGAAGAGCAATCAGCCCCAGCATTTT.

The chain combines TRBV7-9 with TRBJ1-2; D is possibly TRBD1 (5 bases). The CDR3 totals 14 residues. From germline, CDR1 is SEHNR and CDR2 FQNEAQ (reference sequence). The ends were cut back, 5 bases at V and 4 bases at J, with 14 bases in the middle. CDR3: CASSARRDGYGYTF. For the CDR3, the DNA is TGTGCCAGCAGCGCTAGACGGGACGGCTATGGCTACACCTTC.

This rearrangement joins TRBV30 to TRBJ2-7; D call uncertain. Deletions cut 4 bases from V and 2 bases from J, with 12 bases between. CDR1 and CDR2 from the germline V gene are GTSNPN and SVGIG (reference sequence). This CDR3 is 13 amino acids long. DNA of the CDR3: TGTGCCTGGACCCCACCAAACGCCTACGAGCAGTACTTC. It is translated as CAWTPPNAYEQYF.

This clonotype was recorded a few times. The chain combines TRBV7-2 with TRBJ2-1; TRBD1 or TRBD2 may be the D gene (6 bases each). The V gene's germline CDR1 is SGHTA and CDR2 FQGNSA. The CDR3 has 14 amino acids. Between the trimmed V and J ends, which lost 5 bases and 5 bases, there was a span of 13 bases. The CDR3 reads CASSQGGSNNEQFF. CDR3 coding DNA: TGTGCCAGCAGCCAAGGGGGGAGCAACAATGAGCAGTTCTTC.

This chain joins TRBV29-1 and TRBJ2-5; 12 nucleotides match TRBD2. Trimming took 6 bases from V and 4 from J; bases not matched to a gene: 12. The V gene's germline CDR1 is SQVTM and CDR2 ANQGSEA. This CDR3 is built from 16 residues. The CDR3 protein is CSVGRLAGAPRETQYF. The CDR3 nucleotides are TGCAGCGTGGGTAGACTAGCGGGAGCGCCGCGAGAGACCCAGTACTTC.

This clonotype appeared many times. The gene calls are TRBV20-1 and TRBJ2-7; 7 positions match TRBD2. CDR3 length equals 15 residues. V lost 0 bases to trimming and J lost 3 bases; unmatched junction nucleotides: 8. Germline CDR1 and CDR2: DFQATT and SNEGSKA (reference sequence). The CDR3 DNA sequence: TGCAGTGCTAGAGATCCGGCTAGCGGAGGCTACGAGCAGTACTTC. Its protein is CSARDPASGGYEQYF.

This clonotype occurred a few times. The V call is TRBV2, the J call TRBJ2-2; D ambiguous. This CDR3 contains 15 residues. CDR1 and CDR2 (germline): SNHLY, FYNNEI. Between the trimmed V and J ends, which lost 1 base and 2 bases, there was a span of 8 bases. CDR3 sequence reads: CASSEVASNTGELFF. In nucleotides, the CDR3 is TGTGCCAGCAGTGAAGTTGCCAGCAACACCGGGGAGCTGTTTTTT.

The chain joins TRBV10-2 to TRBJ2-7; D possibly corresponds to TRBD1 (5 bases). The V gene lost 3 bases and the J gene lost 0 bases, with 24 bases spanning the gap. The CDR3 loop spans 19 amino acids. Looked up from germline, CDR1 is WSHSY and CDR2 is SAAADI. CDR3 coding DNA: TGCGCCAGCAGTGAAGGGAACCCAGGGCCCTGGGGCTCCTCCTACGAGCAGTACTTC. This translates into CASSEGNPGPWGSSYEQYF.

The chain recombines TRBV4-3 with TRBJ2-5; TRBD1 matches at 8 bases. In germline, CDR1 is LGHNA, CDR2 YSLEER. The CDR3 spans 13 residues. After removal of 4 bases from V and 3 bases from J, the junction contained 1 base not matched to a gene. CDR3 nucleotide sequence: TGCGCCAGCAGCCCACAGGGGGAAGAGACCCAGTACTTC. It encodes CASSPQGEETQYF.